This T cell receptor beta chain was captured by sequencing in a study of PD-1 blockade in classical Hodgkin lymphoma. Study outcomes and limitations: Baseline TCR diversity was reportedly lower in newly diagnosed patients than in healthy donors. It was reported as lower still in relapsed/refractory patients. Possible causes of repertoire differences, disease activity or prior therapy, remain undefined. Whoever responded completely had baseline diversity much like that seen in newly diagnosed patients. By C4D1 there was a significant rise in CD4+ TCR diversity but not in CD8+ TCR diversity.

The table came from immunoSEQ multiplex PCR; TCRdb's copy has only in-frame clones and leaves some out. The data show more than 30,000 clones, around 90% seen once. The patients all showed relapse after autologous stem cell transplantation, while their brentuximab vedotin exposure varied. Turning to this clone: Its matching antigen is unknown.

CDR1 is SGHTA, CDR2 FQGNSA, per germline. V shed 7 bases, J shed 9 bases, and the junction held 7 bases outside the gene matches. The CDR3 has 13 amino acids. The sequenced sample was peripheral blood mononuclear cells (PBMCs), obtained before the second cycle of nivolumab. The receptor was derived from a human donor with classical Hodgkin lymphoma. The chain is built from TRBV7-2 and TRBJ2-1, with 9 nucleotides matching TRBD1. CDR3 residues: CASKNRGQGEQFF. In nucleotides, the CDR3 is TGTGCCAGCAAGAACAGGGGGCAAGGTGAGCAGTTCTTC.